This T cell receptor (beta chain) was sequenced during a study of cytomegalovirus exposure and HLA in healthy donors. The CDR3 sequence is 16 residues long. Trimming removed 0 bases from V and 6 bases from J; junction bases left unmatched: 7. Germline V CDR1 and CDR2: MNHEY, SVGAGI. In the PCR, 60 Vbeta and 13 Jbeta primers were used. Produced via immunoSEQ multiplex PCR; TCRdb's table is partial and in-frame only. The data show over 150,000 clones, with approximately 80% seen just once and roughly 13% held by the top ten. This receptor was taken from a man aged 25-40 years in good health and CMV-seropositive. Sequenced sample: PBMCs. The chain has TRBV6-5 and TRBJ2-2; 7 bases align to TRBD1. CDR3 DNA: TGTGCCAGCAGTTACTCGGGACAGTTAGTCGCCGGGGAGCTGTTTTTT. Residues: CASSYSGQLVAGELFF.